This T cell receptor (beta chain) was documented in a study of cytomegalovirus exposure and HLA in healthy donors. Study-wide background: One earlier analysis, a look at about 179 million T cells, found some 120 million unique TCR beta sequences.

The PCR employed 60 Vbeta primers together with 13 Jbeta primers. TCRdb's copy holds only in-frame clones and misses some; the assay was immunoSEQ multiplex PCR. The sample holds 130,000 to 150,000 clones, roughly 75% seen once. With respect to this clone: Its target is unknown.

CDR1 is MNHEY and CDR2 is SVGAGI in the germline V gene. Between the trimmed V and J ends, which lost 6 bases and 1 base, there was a span of 3 bases. CDR3 size: 11 residues. General study results and limits: One cluster of highly shared sequence variants probably arose as a sequencing artifact. Data from an earlier analysis indicated that most TCR beta V segments were productive either about 90% or about 30% of the time.

The rearrangement links TRBV6-5 to TRBJ1-1; no clear D gene. The specimen was PBMCs. The source is a female donor in good health and CMV-seronegative. This chain's CDR3 is CASSRNTEAFF. As DNA, the CDR3 is TGTGCCAGCAGCCGGAACACTGAAGCTTTCTTT.